The next 26 T cell receptor beta chains were all read from a single sample in a study of T-cell memory formation after mild COVID-19. TCRdb re-derived calls from the 5' RACE reads in MiXCR, one entry per CDR3 protein. This sample has about 350,000 distinct CDR3 sequences; less than 25% occur once, and the top ten carry around 23%. Sequencing was performed on PBMCs or a T cell subset sorted from them (not recorded which). The receptors shown here come from a man aged 18 to 35 who had mild COVID-19 (a few samples of this study predate the infection). Cell type and time point are not known.

The J gene is TRBJ2-3, the V gene TRBV18; D is undetermined. This CDR3 contains 11 residues. In germline, CDR1 is KGHSH, CDR2 LQKENI. V was trimmed by 3 bases and J by 6 bases, leaving 4 bases between them. DNA for the CDR3: TGTGCCAGCTCACCCTGGGATACGCAGTATTTT. It specifies CASSPWDTQYF.

The chain recombines TRBV11-2 with TRBJ2-1; D unresolved. V was clipped by 0 bases and J by 7 bases, with 7 bases between them. This CDR3 region has 13 residues. In germline, CDR1 is SGHAT, CDR2 FQNNGV. The CDR3 is CASSLDVGNEQFF. The DNA of the CDR3 is TGTGCCAGCAGCTTAGACGTGGGGAATGAGCAGTTCTTC.

The J gene is TRBJ2-1, the V gene TRBV18; 7 nucleotides agree with TRBD2. Per the germline V gene, CDR1 is KGHSH and CDR2 is LQKENI. The CDR3 is 17 residues long. The V segment lost 5 bases and the J segment 4 bases; nucleotides outside the gene matches: 14. CDR3 sequence: CASSIQRRTSGYNEQFF. CDR3 coding DNA: TGTGCCAGCTCAATACAACGGAGGACTAGTGGGTACAATGAGCAGTTCTTC.

This clonotype was observed a few times. The genes are TRBV6-5 and TRBJ2-5, with D perhaps TRBD1 (5 bases). Germline V gives CDR1 MNHEY, CDR2 SVGAGI. Trimming shortened V by 4 bases and J by 5 bases, and 11 bases separated the two germline ends. CDR3 length: 13 amino acids. The CDR3 sequence: CASSWGRPETQYF. The CDR3 nucleotides are TGTGCCAGCAGTTGGGGCAGGCCGGAGACCCAGTACTTC.

The chain couples TRBV6-2 or TRBV6-3 to TRBJ2-6; 7 nucleotides line up with TRBD2. CDR1 is MNHEY, CDR2 SVGEGT, per germline. V dropped 8 bases and J dropped 0; count of bases not matched to a gene: 4. The CDR3 extends over 15 amino acids. CDR3 sequence reads: CASFRGDSGANVLTF. The CDR3 nucleotides are TGTGCCAGCTTTCGGGGGGACTCTGGGGCCAACGTCCTGACTTTC.

This clonotype was observed once. Its ends do not fully match the called genes, so a read error is possible. The chain recombines TRBV7-6 with TRBJ2-1, with unresolved D. Germline assignment: CDR1 SGHVS and CDR2 FNYEAQ. CDR3 length: 13 amino acids. CDR3 loop: CSSSLRPSDEQFF. Here the CDR3 DNA reads TGTTCCAGCAGCTTAAGACCGAGCGATGAGCAGTTCTTC.

This clonotype showed up many times. V and J are TRBV5-1 and TRBJ2-2; 8 bases are shared with TRBD2. CDR3 size: 16 residues. CDR1 SGHRS and CDR2 YFSETQ come from the germline V gene. The V and J ends lost 2 bases and 6 bases, in that order; junction bases with no gene match: 9. The CDR3 here is CASSLNEGGGSGELFF. The CDR3 nucleotides are TGCGCCAGCAGCTTAAACGAAGGCGGGGGGTCCGGGGAGCTGTTTTTT.

A few counts support this clonotype. The genes are TRBV18 and TRBJ1-1; TRBD1 agrees at 9 bases. V was pared by 4 bases and J by 5 bases, with 2 bases of the junction left unmatched. Germline assignment: CDR1 KGHSH and CDR2 LQKENI. This CDR3 has 13 residues. CDR3 DNA: TGTGCCAGCTCACGGGGACAGGGAACTGAAGCTTTCTTT. Its protein is CASSRGQGTEAFF.

This clonotype was seen more than once but under ten times. The gene calls are TRBV5-1 and TRBJ1-1, with D unresolved. CDR1 SGHRS and CDR2 YFSETQ come from the germline V gene. The CDR3 runs to 14 residues. V lost 2 bases and J lost 4, with 12 bases in between. The CDR3 nucleotides read TGCGCCAGCAGCTTTGACAACACAGCCACTGAAGCTTTCTTT. Encoded protein: CASSFDNTATEAFF.

This clonotype was counted a few times. This chain connects TRBV3-1 to TRBJ2-2, with TRBD2 identical over 10 bases. The CDR3 has 16 amino acids. After removal of 1 base from V and 1 base from J, the junction contained 0 bases not matched to a gene. Germline values: CDR1 LGHDT, CDR2 YNNKEL (reference sequence). Written as DNA, the CDR3 is TGTGCCAGCAGCCAAGGACTAGCGGGGAACACCGGGGAGCTGTTTTTT. This translates into CASSQGLAGNTGELFF.

Many counts were recorded for this clonotype. V gene TRBV7-8 combines with J gene TRBJ2-3; D may be TRBD1 or TRBD2 (6 bases each). From germline, CDR1 is SGHVS and CDR2 FQNEAQ. V was shortened by 0 bases and J by 6 bases, with 13 bases between the two germline ends. The CDR3 is 15 residues long. The CDR3 bases are TGTGCCAGCAGCTTAGCCAAGGGGGGACGCGATACGCAGTATTTT. Translation gives CASSLAKGGRDTQYF. The whole variable domain, remainder taken from reference TRBV7-8 and TRBJ2-3, is GAGVSQSPRYKVAKRGQDVALRCDPISGHVSLFWYQQALGQGPEFLTYFQNEAQLDKSGLPSDRFFAERPEGSVSTLKIQRTQQEDSAVYLCASSLAKGGRDTQYFGPGTRLTVL.

The table lists this clonotype with a few counts. The rearrangement links TRBV9 to TRBJ2-3; D gene unclear. The length of the CDR3 is 17 residues. CDR1 and CDR2 (germline): SGDLS, YYNGEE. V was cut by 0 bases and J by 0 bases, with 14 bases left in between. DNA of the CDR3: TGTGCCAGCAGCGTAGGCGGCCGAGGCCGGAGCACAGATACGCAGTATTTT. This encodes CASSVGGRGRSTDTQYF.

The chain uses TRBV7-8 and TRBJ2-3; 8 bases are shared with TRBD2. Looked up from germline, CDR1 is SGHVS and CDR2 is FQNEAQ. CDR3 size: 14 residues. V lost 4 bases, J lost 13 bases, and 13 bases stayed unmatched. CDR3 nucleotide sequence: TGTGCCAGCAGCTATACAGGCGGGGGGTCCCCTGAGTATTTT. Protein product: CASSYTGGGSPEYF.

This chain uses TRBV6-5 with TRBJ1-5, with unresolved D. V shed 5 bases and J shed 4 bases, with 9 bases lying between them. The CDR3 runs 13 residues. From germline, CDR1 is MNHEY and CDR2 SVGAGI. This CDR3 reads CASSRIENQPQHF. As DNA, the CDR3 is TGTGCCAGCAGTCGTATAGAGAATCAGCCCCAGCATTTT.

The gene calls are TRBV5-1 and TRBJ1-4; 11 bases are shared with TRBD1. The CDR3 is 16 amino acids. V lost 4 bases to trimming and J lost 4 bases; unmatched junction nucleotides: 6. Germline-derived CDR1 and CDR2 are SGHRS and YFSETQ. CDR3 DNA: TGCGCCAGCAGCCGCGCCGGGACAGGGGGTAATGAAAAACTGTTTTTT. Its protein product is CASSRAGTGGNEKLFF.

The rearrangement joins TRBV2 to TRBJ2-3; a possible D gene is TRBD1 (6 bases). Trimming left V 3 bases short and J 7 bases short, with 14 bases between. CDR3 length equals 14 residues. Per the germline V gene, CDR1 is SNHLY and CDR2 is FYNNEI. The CDR3 DNA is TGTGCCAGCAGTGATAGGCAGGGGCCAAATACGCAGTATTTT. Residues: CASSDRQGPNTQYF.

A few counts support this clonotype. The chain couples TRBV7-2 to TRBJ2-3; a possible D gene is TRBD1 (5 bases). The V gene lost 5 bases and the J gene lost 6 bases, with 15 bases spanning the gap. The CDR3 sequence is 14 residues long. Germline CDR1 and CDR2: SGHTA and FQGNSA. This CDR3 is CASSLGQGIDTQYF. CDR3 bases: TGTGCCAGCAGCCTGGGGCAGGGAATTGATACGCAGTATTTT. The complete variable domain, with remaining parts taken from reference TRBV7-2 and TRBJ2-3, reads GAGVSQSPSNKVTEKGKDVELRCDPISGHTALYWYRQSLGQGLEFLIYFQGNSAPDKSGLPSDRFSAERTGGSVSTLTIQRTQQEDSAVYLCASSLGQGIDTQYFGPGTRLTVL.

The chain has TRBV6-5 and TRBJ2-7; 7 nucleotides line up with TRBD2. Per germline, CDR1 MNHEY and CDR2 SVGAGI. CDR3 size: 15 residues. The trim removed 3 bases at V and 4 bases at J, leaving 9 bases unmatched. The chain's CDR3 is CASSYERGLAYEQYF. Written as DNA, the CDR3 is TGTGCCAGCAGTTATGAGCGGGGCTTGGCGTACGAGCAGTACTTC.

This clonotype was seen a handful of times. The chain recombines TRBV5-1 with TRBJ2-2, with 7 positions matching TRBD2. V dropped 4 bases and J dropped 3; count of bases not matched to a gene: 12. This CDR3 is 17 amino acids long. CDR1 and CDR2 (germline): SGHRS, YFSETQ. CDR3 protein: CASSPEGLAAYTGELFF. The CDR3 nucleotides are TGCGCCAGCAGCCCCGAGGGGCTAGCGGCCTACACCGGGGAGCTGTTTTTT.

V gene TRBV6-5 combines with J gene TRBJ1-4, with D perhaps TRBD1 (5 bases). The CDR3 extends over 14 amino acids. Trimming took off 10 bases at V and 3 bases at J, with 15 bases between the two ends. Germline CDR1 is MNHEY and CDR2 is SVGAGI. This chain's CDR3 is CATSGGVANEKLFF. CDR3 nucleotide sequence: TGTGCCACCTCTGGGGGGGTAGCTAATGAAAAACTGTTTTTT.

V and J are TRBV6-5 and TRBJ1-1; 9 bases are a match to TRBD1. Per the germline V gene, CDR1 is MNHEY and CDR2 is SVGAGI. The CDR3 covers 16 residues. Trimming cost V 2 bases and J 6 bases; bases outside gene matches: 10. For the CDR3, the DNA is TGTGCCAGCAGTTACAATCCGGGACAGGGCTGGCCTGAAGCTTTCTTT. Translation gives CASSYNPGQGWPEAFF.

The chain employs TRBV7-2 and TRBJ2-5; TRBD2 aligns across 11 bases. CDR3 size: 17 residues. V lost 3 bases to trimming and J lost 3 bases; unmatched junction nucleotides: 9. Germline-derived CDR1 and CDR2 are SGHTA and FQGNSA. The DNA of the CDR3 is TGTGCCAGCAGCTTTCCGAGGGGACTAGCGGTAGAAGAGACCCAGTACTTC. This encodes CASSFPRGLAVEETQYF. Full variable domain (missing parts from reference TRBV7-2 and TRBJ2-5): GAGVSQSPSNKVTEKGKDVELRCDPISGHTALYWYRQSLGQGLEFLIYFQGNSAPDKSGLPSDRFSAERTGGSVSTLTIQRTQQEDSAVYLCASSFPRGLAVEETQYFGPGTRLLVL.

This chain links TRBV19 with TRBJ1-1; a possible D gene is TRBD1 (6 bases). The CDR3 length is 13 residues. Germline V gene sequence: CDR1 LNHDA, CDR2 SQIVND (reference sequence). V lost 10 bases and J lost 8, with 20 bases in between. CDR3 in amino acids: CATRIQGDGEAFF. DNA for the CDR3: TGTGCCACCCGAATACAGGGAGATGGGGAAGCTTTCTTT.

The CDR3 sequence: CASSGPGAEKLFF. The DNA for the CDR3 is TGTGCCAGCAGCGGGCCGGGAGCCGAAAAACTGTTTTTT. V usage is TRBV9 and J usage is TRBJ1-4; no reliable D call. Trimming cost V 3 bases and J 8 bases, with 11 bases left between them. The CDR3 is 13 residues long. Germline V lookup: CDR1 SGDLS, CDR2 YYNGEE.

The chain recombines TRBV27 with TRBJ2-7; 7 nucleotides agree with TRBD1. The germline CDR1 and CDR2 sequences are MNHEY and SMNVEV (reference sequence). The trim removed 8 bases at V and 0 bases at J, leaving 7 bases unmatched. The CDR3 loop spans 14 amino acids. The CDR3 DNA sequence: TGTGCCAGCCGACAGGGTTGGGACTCCTACGAGCAGTACGTC. This gives the protein CASRQGWDSYEQYV.

There are a few counts of this clonotype. The genes are TRBV16 and TRBJ2-7; D is uncertain. CDR3 length: 12 residues. The germline gives CDR1 KGHSY, CDR2 FQNENV. Trimming took 0 bases from V and 5 from J, leaving 5 bases between them. This chain's CDR3 is CASSQSGNEQYF. In DNA form, the CDR3 reads TGTGCCAGCAGCCAATCAGGGAACGAGCAGTACTTC.